A single sample is the source of the 3 T cell receptor beta chains below, sequenced in a study of blood T cell repertoires in COVID-19. The protocol was immunoSEQ multiplex PCR, while the TCRdb copy is restricted to in-frame clones and leaves out a portion. The sample has tens of thousands of clones, around 80% seen once; the top ten hold 1.2%. The sample comprised peripheral blood. These receptors came from a woman of 80 years or more with acute or convalescent COVID-19.

CDR3 region: CASSLDLGARTEAFF. For the CDR3, the DNA is TGTGCCAGCAGCTTAGACTTGGGGGCGCGAACTGAAGCTTTCTTT. The chain combines TRBV7-6 with TRBJ1-1; a possible D gene is TRBD1 (6 bases). Germline V gene data show CDR1 as SGHVS and CDR2 as FNYEAQ. This CDR3 spans 15 amino acids. The germline V and J ends were trimmed by 1 base and 5 bases, with 14 bases remaining between them.

The chain recombines TRBV10-1 with TRBJ2-3, with unresolved D. The CDR3 has 14 amino acids. Trimming took off 2 bases at V and 1 base at J, with 7 bases between the two ends. Looked up from germline, CDR1 is WNHNN and CDR2 is SYGVQD (reference sequence). The CDR3, as DNA: TGCGCCAGCAGTGAGACGGCGGGCACAGATACGCAGTATTTT. Protein: CASSETAGTDTQYF.

A single count supports this clone. V is TRBV9 and J is TRBJ2-6, with 9 nucleotides matching TRBD1. The trim removed 4 bases at V and 4 bases at J, leaving 12 bases unmatched. Germline-derived CDR1 and CDR2 are SGDLS and YYNGEE. The length of the CDR3 is 18 residues. This chain's CDR3 is CASSFLPGQGSGANVLTF. CDR3 in DNA: TGTGCCAGCAGCTTTCTACCGGGACAGGGATCCGGGGCCAACGTCCTGACTTTC.